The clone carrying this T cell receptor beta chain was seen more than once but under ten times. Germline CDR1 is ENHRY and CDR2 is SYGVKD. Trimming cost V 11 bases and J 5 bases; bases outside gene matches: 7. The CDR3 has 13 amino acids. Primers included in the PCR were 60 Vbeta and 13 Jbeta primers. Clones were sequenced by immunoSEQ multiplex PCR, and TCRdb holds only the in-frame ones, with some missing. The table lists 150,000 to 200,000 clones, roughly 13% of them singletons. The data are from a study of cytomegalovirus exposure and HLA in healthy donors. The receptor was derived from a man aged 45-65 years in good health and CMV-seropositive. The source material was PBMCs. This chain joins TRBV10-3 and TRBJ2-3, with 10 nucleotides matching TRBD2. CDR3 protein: CAALAGREDTQYF. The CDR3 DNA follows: TGTGCCGCACTAGCGGGGAGGGAAGATACGCAGTATTTT.